This TCR beta chain is drawn from a study of ipilimumab plus nivolumab after autologous stem cell transplantation. V lost 2 bases and J lost 4, with 13 bases in between. The CDR3 is 15 amino acids. Germline values: CDR1 MNHEY, CDR2 SMNVEV (reference sequence). This table comes from immunoSEQ multiplex PCR, and its TCRdb copy is limited to in-frame clones, with some not included. The sample lists 15,000 to 20,000 clones; about 80% were seen once. This clonotype was obtained from a male donor with diffuse large B-cell lymphoma. The chain employs TRBV27 and TRBJ2-3; D gene ambiguous. The material was PBMCs, obtained in a trial of ipilimumab plus nivolumab as post-transplant consolidation. The CDR3 region is CASSLRSGWPDTQYF. The CDR3 DNA reads as TGTGCCAGCAGTTTAAGATCCGGGTGGCCAGATACGCAGTATTTT.